This entry is about one T cell receptor beta chain. Its specificity is unknown. Profiled with immunoSEQ multiplex PCR; TCRdb holds only in-frame clones, not every one. The data show some 150,000 clones, nearly 80% seen once. There was relapse after autologous stem cell transplantation in every patient, and there was variation in brentuximab vedotin exposure. The data were obtained in a study of PD-1 blockade in classical Hodgkin lymphoma. The overall study: Patients were dosed intravenously with nivolumab at 3 mg/kg every 2 weeks.

Whole-study results and caveats: Repertoires differed for reasons still undefined, possibly disease activity or prior therapy. Similar baseline diversity was found in complete responders and newly diagnosed patients. Some patients began nivolumab under 1 year after ASCT. These patients were excluded from later analyses.

Sequenced here: peripheral blood mononuclear cells (PBMCs), sampled before the second cycle of nivolumab. This TCR derives from a human donor with classical Hodgkin lymphoma.

Here the CDR3 reads CASSFSAQQGMNTEAFF. The CDR3 nucleotides read TGTGCCAGCAGCTTCTCGGCTCAACAGGGGATGAACACTGAAGCTTTCTTT. The chain couples TRBV7-6 to TRBJ1-1; 7 positions agree with TRBD1. Trimming cost V 3 bases and J 0 bases; bases outside gene matches: 10. Germline lookup yields CDR1 SGHVS and CDR2 FNYEAQ. The CDR3 totals 17 residues.